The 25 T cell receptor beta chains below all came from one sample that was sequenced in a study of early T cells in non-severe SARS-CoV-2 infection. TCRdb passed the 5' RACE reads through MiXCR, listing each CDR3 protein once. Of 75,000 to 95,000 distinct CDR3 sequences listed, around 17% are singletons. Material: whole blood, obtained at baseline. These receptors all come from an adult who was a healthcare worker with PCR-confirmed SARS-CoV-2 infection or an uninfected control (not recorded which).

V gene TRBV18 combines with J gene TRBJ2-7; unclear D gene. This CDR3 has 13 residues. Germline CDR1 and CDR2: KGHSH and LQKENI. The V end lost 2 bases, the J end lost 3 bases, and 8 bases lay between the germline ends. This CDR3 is CASSPGVNYEQYF. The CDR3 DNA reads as TGTGCCAGCTCACCAGGGGTTAACTACGAGCAGTACTTC.

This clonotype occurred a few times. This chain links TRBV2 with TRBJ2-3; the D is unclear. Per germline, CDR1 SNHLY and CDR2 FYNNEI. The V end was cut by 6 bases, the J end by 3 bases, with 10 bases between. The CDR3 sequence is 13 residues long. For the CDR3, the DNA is TGTGCCAGCAGCAACAGTGCGACAGATACGCAGTATTTT. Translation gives CASSNSATDTQYF. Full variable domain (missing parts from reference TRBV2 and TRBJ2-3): EPEVTQTPSHQVTQMGQEVILRCVPISNHLYFYWYRQILGQKVEFLVSFYNNEISEKSEIFDDQFSVERPDGSNFTLKIRSTKLEDSAMYFCASSNSATDTQYFGPGTRLTVL.

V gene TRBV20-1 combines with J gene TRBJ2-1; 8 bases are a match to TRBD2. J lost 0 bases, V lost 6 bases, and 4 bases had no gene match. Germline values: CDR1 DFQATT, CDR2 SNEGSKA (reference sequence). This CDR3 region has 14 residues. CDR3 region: CSAEGTSSYNEQFF. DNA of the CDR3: TGCAGTGCAGAAGGGACTAGCTCCTACAATGAGCAGTTCTTC.

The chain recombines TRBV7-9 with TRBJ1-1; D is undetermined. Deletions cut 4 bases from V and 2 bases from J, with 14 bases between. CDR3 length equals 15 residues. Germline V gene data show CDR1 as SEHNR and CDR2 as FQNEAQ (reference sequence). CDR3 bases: TGTGCCAGCAGCTCGCGACCGATAAGTAACACTGAAGCTTTCTTT. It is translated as CASSSRPISNTEAFF. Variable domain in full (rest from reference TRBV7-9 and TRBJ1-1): DTGVSQNPRHKITKRGQNVTFRCDPISEHNRLYWYRQTLGQGPEFLTYFQNEAQLEKSRLLSDRFSAERPKGSFSTLEIQRTEQGDSAMYLCASSSRPISNTEAFFGQGTRLTVV.

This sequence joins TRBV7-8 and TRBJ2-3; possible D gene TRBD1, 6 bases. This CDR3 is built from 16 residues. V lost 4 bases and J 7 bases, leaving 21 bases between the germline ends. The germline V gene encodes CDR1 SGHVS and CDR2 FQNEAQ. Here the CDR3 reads CASSSGQSIYLNTQYF. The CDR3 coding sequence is TGTGCCAGCAGCTCTGGACAGTCTATTTACTTAAATACGCAGTATTTT.

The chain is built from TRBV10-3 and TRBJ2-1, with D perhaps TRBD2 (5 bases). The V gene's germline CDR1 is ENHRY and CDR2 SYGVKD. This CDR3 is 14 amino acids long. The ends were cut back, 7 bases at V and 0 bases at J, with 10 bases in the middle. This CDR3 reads CAITPEGSYNEQFF. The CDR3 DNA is TGTGCCATCACTCCAGAGGGCTCCTACAATGAGCAGTTCTTC.

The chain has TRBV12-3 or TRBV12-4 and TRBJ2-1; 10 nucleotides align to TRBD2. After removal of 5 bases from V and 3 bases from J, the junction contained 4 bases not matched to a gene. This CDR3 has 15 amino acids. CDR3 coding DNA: TGTGCCAGCAGTAAACTAGCGGGAAACTACAATGAGCAGTTCTTC. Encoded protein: CASSKLAGNYNEQFF.

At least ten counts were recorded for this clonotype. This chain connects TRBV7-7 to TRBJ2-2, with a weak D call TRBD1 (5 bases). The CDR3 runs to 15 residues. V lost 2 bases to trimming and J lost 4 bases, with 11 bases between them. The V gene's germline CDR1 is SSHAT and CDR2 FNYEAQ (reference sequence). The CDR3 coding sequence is TGTGCCAGCAGCTTACAGGGCCCTTCCACCGGGGAGCTGTTTTTT. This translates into CASSLQGPSTGELFF.

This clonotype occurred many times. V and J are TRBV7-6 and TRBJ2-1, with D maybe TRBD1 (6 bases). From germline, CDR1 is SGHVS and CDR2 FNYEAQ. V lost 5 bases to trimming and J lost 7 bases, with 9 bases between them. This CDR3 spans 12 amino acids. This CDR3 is CASSPTGNEQFF. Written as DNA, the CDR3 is TGTGCCAGCAGCCCTACAGGGAATGAGCAGTTCTTC. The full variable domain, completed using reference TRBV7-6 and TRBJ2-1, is GAGVSQSPRYKVTKRGQDVALRCDPISGHVSLYWYRQALGQGPEFLTYFNYEAQQDKSGLPNDRFSAERPEGSISTLTIQRTEQRDSAMYRCASSPTGNEQFFGPGTRLTVL.

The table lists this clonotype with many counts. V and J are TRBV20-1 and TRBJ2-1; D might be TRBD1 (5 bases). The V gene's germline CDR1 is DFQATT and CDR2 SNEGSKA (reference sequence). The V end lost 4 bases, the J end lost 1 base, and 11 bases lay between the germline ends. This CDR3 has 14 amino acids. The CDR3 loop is CSANTAGSYNEQFF. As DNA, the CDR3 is TGCAGTGCTAACACGGCAGGGTCCTACAATGAGCAGTTCTTC.

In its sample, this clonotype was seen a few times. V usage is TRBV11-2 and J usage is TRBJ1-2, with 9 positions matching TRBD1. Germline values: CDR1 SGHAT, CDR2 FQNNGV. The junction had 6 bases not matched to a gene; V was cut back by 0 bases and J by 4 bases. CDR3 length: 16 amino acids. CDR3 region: CASSLEPGQGAYGYTF. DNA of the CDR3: TGTGCCAGCAGCTTAGAACCGGGACAGGGCGCCTATGGCTACACCTTC.

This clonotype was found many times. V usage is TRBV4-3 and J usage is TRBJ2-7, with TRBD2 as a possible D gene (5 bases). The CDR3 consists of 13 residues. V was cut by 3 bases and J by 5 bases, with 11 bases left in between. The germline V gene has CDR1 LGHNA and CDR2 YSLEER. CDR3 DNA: TGCGCCAGCAGCCAGGGCGGGCCGAACGAGCAGTACTTC. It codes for CASSQGGPNEQYF.

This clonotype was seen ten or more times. In DNA, the CDR3 is TGTGCCAGCAGCTTAGGTTCAACCGGGACAGGGGTTCCCTACGAGCAGTACTTC. This encodes CASSLGSTGTGVPYEQYF. The chain recombines TRBV11-2 with TRBJ2-7, with 10 bases fitting TRBD1. This CDR3 comprises 18 residues. The germline CDR1 and CDR2 sequences are SGHAT and FQNNGV. V lost 1 base and J lost 2; bases outside the gene matches: 11.

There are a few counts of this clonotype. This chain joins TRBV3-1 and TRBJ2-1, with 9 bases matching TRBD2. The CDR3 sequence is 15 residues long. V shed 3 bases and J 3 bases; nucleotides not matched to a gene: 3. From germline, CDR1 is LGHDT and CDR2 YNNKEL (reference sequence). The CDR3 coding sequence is TGTGCCAGCAGCCATATTAGCGGGGGCTACAATGAGCAGTTCTTC. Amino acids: CASSHISGGYNEQFF.

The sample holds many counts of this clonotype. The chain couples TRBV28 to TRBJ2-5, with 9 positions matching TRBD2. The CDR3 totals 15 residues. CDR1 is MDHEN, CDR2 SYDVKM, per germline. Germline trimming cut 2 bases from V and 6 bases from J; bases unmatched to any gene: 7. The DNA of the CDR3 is TGTGCCAGCAGTTTAGGTGGGACTAGCTTTAAGACCCAGTACTTC. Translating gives CASSLGGTSFKTQYF.

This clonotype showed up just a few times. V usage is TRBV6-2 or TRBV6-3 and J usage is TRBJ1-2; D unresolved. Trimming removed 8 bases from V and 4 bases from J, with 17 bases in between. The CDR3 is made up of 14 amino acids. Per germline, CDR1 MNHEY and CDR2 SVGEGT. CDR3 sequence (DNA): TGTGCCAGCCACCAGGCGGGCGGGAGCTATGGCTACACCTTC. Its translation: CASHQAGGSYGYTF.

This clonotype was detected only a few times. CDR3 loop: CASRDRYNEQFF. DNA for the CDR3: TGCGCCAGCAGGGATCGCTACAATGAGCAGTTCTTC. The J gene is TRBJ2-1, the V gene TRBV10-2; D is undetermined. Per germline, CDR1 WSHSY and CDR2 SAAADI. This CDR3 comprises 12 residues. V lost 6 bases and J lost 3, with 6 bases in between.

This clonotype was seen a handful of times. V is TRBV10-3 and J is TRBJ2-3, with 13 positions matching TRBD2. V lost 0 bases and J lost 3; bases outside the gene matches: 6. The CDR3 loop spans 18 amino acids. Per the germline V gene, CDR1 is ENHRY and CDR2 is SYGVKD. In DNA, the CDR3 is TGTGCCATCAGTGAGTCGGTAGGACTAGCGGGAGAGACAGATACGCAGTATTTT. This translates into CAISESVGLAGETDTQYF.

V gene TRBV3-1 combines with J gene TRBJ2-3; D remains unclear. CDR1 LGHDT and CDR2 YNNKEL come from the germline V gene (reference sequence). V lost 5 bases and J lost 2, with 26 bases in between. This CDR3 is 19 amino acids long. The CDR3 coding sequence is TGTGCCAGCAGCGGAATAAGTCGGAGCGTGGAGTCCCTCACAGATACGCAGTATTTT. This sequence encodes CASSGISRSVESLTDTQYF.

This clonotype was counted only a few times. CDR3 loop: CASSIFGTGQSEQYF. The DNA for the CDR3 is TGTGCCAGTAGTATTTTTGGGACAGGCCAGTCGGAGCAGTACTTC. This chain uses TRBV19 with TRBJ2-7, with TRBD1 matching over 8 bases. This CDR3 is built from 15 residues. The trim removed 3 bases at V and 7 bases at J, leaving 11 bases unmatched. Looked up from germline, CDR1 is LNHDA and CDR2 is SQIVND (reference sequence).

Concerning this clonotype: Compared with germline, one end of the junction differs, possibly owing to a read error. CDR3 amino acids: CASGLRGQEEETQYF. DNA of the CDR3: TGTGCCAGCGGCTTAAGGGGACAGGAGGAGGAGACCCAGTACTTC. The chain links TRBV7-6 to TRBJ2-5; 8 nucleotides match TRBD1. Germline assignment: CDR1 SGHVS and CDR2 FNYEAQ. This CDR3 is 15 amino acids long. The full variable domain, in which reference TRBV7-6 and TRBJ2-5 provide the parts outside the CDR3, is GAGVSQSPRYKVTKRGQDVALRCDPISGHVSLYWYRQALGQGPEFLTYFNYEAQQDKSGLPNDRFSAERPEGSISTLTIQRTEQRDSAMYRCASGLRGQEEETQYFGPGTRLLVL.

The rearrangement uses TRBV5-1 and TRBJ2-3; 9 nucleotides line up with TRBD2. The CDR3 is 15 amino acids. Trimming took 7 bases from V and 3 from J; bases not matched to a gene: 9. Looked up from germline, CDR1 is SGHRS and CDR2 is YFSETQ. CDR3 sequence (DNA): TGCGCCAGCGTTAGCGGGAGTGAGAAGACAGATACGCAGTATTTT. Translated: CASVSGSEKTDTQYF.

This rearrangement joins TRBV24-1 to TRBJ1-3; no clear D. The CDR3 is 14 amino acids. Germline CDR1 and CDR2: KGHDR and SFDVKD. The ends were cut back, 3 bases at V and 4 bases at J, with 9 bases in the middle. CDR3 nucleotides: TGTGCCACCAGTGATACAGTAGGGGGAAACACCATATATTTT. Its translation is CATSDTVGGNTIYF.

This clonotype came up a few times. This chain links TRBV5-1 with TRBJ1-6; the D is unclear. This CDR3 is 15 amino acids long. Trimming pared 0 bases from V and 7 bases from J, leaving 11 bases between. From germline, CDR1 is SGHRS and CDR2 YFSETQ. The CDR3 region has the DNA TGCGCCAGCAGCTTGGCCCGGCCGGGGAATTCACCCCTCCACTTT. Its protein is CASSLARPGNSPLHF.

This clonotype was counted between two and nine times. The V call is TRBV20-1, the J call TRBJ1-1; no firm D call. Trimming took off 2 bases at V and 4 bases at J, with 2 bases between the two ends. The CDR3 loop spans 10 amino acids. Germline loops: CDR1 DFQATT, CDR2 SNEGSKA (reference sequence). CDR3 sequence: CSARPTEAFF. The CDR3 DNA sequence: TGCAGTGCTAGACCCACTGAAGCTTTCTTT.